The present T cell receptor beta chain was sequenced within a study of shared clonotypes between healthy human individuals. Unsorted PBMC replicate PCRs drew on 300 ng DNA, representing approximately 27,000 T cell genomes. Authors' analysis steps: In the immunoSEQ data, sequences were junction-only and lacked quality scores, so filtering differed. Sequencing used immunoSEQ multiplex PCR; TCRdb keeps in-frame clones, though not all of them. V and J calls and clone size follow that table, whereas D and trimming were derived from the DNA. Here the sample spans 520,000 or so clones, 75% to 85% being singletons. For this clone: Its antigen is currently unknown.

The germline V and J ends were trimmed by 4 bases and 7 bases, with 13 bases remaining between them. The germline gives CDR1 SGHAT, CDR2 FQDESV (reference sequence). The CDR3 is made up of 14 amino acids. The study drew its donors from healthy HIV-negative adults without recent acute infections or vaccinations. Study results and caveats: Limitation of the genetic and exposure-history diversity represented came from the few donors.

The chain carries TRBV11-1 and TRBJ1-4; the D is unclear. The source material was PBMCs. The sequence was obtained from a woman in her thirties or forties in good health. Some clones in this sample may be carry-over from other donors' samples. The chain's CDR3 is CASSSGVLGEKLFF. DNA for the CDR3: TGTGCCAGCAGCTCTGGGGTCCTCGGTGAAAAACTGTTTTTT.